The next 17 T cell receptor beta chains were all read from a single sample in a study of response to subunit inactivated influenza vaccine. TCRdb used MiXCR to reprocess the RT-PCR reads, holding one entry per CDR3 protein. This table holds a few hundred thousand distinct CDR3 sequences, 21% found once. The material sequenced was PBMCs from blood, taken less than 22 months after vaccination. The receptors shown here come from a man in his fifties or sixties who received an inactivated influenza vaccine.

There are a few counts of this clonotype. The rearrangement uses TRBV21-1 and TRBJ1-6; the D segment call TRBD1 is taken from the table without a DNA check. TRBV21-1 is classified as a pseudogene. CDR3 length: 21 amino acids. The CDR3 sequence is CASSNFPTELFASCYNSPLHF. In nucleotides, the CDR3 is TGTGCCAGCAGCAATTTTCCGACAGAACTATTTGCGTCGTGCTATAATTCACCCCTCCACTTT.

About this clonotype: At one end, the junction sequence differs from germline, possibly due to a read error. The chain recombines TRBV28 with TRBJ2-7; 11 nucleotides match TRBD1. The germline CDR1 and CDR2 sequences are MDHEN and SYDVKM. The CDR3 runs 13 residues. The DNA for the CDR3 is TGTGCCAGCAGACCCGGGACAGGGGGGGGAGCTGCCTTC. It is translated as CASRPGTGGGAAF.

This clonotype was picked up a small number of times. The V and J genes are TRBV10-3 and TRBJ1-5, with D unclear. Germline lookup yields CDR1 ENHRY and CDR2 SYGVKD. The CDR3 covers 15 residues. The V end was cut by 4 bases, the J end by 0 bases, with 10 bases between. CDR3 bases: TGTGCCATCAGTGGAGGGTGGGATAGCAATCAGCCCCAGCATTTT. Its protein is CAISGGWDSNQPQHF.

The chain combines TRBV7-8 with TRBJ2-6; the match to TRBD1 covers 8 bases. CDR1 and CDR2 (germline): SGHVS, FQNEAQ. Trimming removed 3 bases from V and 2 bases from J; junction bases left unmatched: 0. The CDR3 is 15 residues long. The CDR3 is CASSLDRAGANVLTF. The CDR3 nucleotides are TGTGCCAGCAGCTTGGACAGGGCTGGGGCCAACGTCCTGACTTTC.

This rearrangement joins TRBV20-1 to TRBJ2-1; 16 bases line up with TRBD2. The junction had 2 bases not matched to a gene; V was cut back by 4 bases and J by 8 bases. The CDR3 is 14 amino acids. Looked up from germline, CDR1 is DFQATT and CDR2 is SNEGSKA (reference sequence). The CDR3 DNA sequence: TGCAGTGCTACCGGGACTAGCGGGAGGGATGAGCAGTTCTTC. Its translation is CSATGTSGRDEQFF.

The chain uses TRBV24-1 and TRBJ2-3, with D possibly called TRBD1 or TRBD2 (5 bases each). Germline CDR1 and CDR2: KGHDR and SFDVKD. The CDR3 length is 17 residues. V lost 10 bases and J lost 5, with 27 bases in between. The CDR3 coding sequence is TGTGCCACTAGAGGGCGGCCCGGGGCAGTACGGGAAGATACGCAGTATTTT. Its translation is CATRGRPGAVREDTQYF.

This clonotype appeared a few times. The chain uses TRBV5-1 and TRBJ2-3; 9 bases are a match to TRBD2. Germline assignment: CDR1 SGHRS and CDR2 YFSETQ. With V trimmed by 4 bases and J by 4 bases, 7 bases remained unmatched. This CDR3 region has 15 residues. The CDR3 nucleotides read TGCGCCAGCAGCCCCGGTAGCGGGGGTGCAGATACGCAGTATTTT. This translates into CASSPGSGGADTQYF.

The table lists this clonotype with many counts. The chain recombines TRBV28 with TRBJ2-1; D ambiguous. The CDR3 length is 15 residues. Germline CDR1 is MDHEN and CDR2 is SYDVKM. Trimming removed 3 bases at V and 5 bases at J, with 14 bases between. CDR3 protein: CASSFAPARHNEQFF. The CDR3, as DNA: TGTGCCAGCAGTTTCGCCCCCGCTCGCCACAATGAGCAGTTCTTC.

V and J are TRBV6-2 or TRBV6-3 and TRBJ2-7; possible D gene TRBD2, 6 bases. The CDR3 sequence is 14 residues long. Germline assignment: CDR1 MNHEY and CDR2 SVGEGT. The germline V and J ends were trimmed by 7 bases and 5 bases, with 18 bases remaining between them. DNA of the CDR3: TGTGCCAGCATTTCTGCCGGGAGTTTCCACGAGCAGTACTTC. Translation: CASISAGSFHEQYF.

The rearrangement joins TRBV2 to TRBJ2-7; D is perhaps TRBD1 (5 bases). Germline CDR1 and CDR2: SNHLY and FYNNEI. The CDR3 has 13 amino acids. Trimming pared 6 bases from V and 5 bases from J, leaving 14 bases between. CDR3: CASSSLGVHEQYF. The CDR3 DNA is TGTGCCAGCAGCAGTTTAGGGGTGCACGAGCAGTACTTC.

The chain couples TRBV20-1 to TRBJ1-5; 7 bases align to TRBD1. J gave up 1 base and V 3 bases, and 6 bases lay outside the gene matches. CDR3 length equals 15 residues. Germline values: CDR1 DFQATT, CDR2 SNEGSKA (reference sequence). CDR3 protein: CSASKEGASNQPQHF. The CDR3 DNA follows: TGCAGTGCTAGCAAGGAGGGGGCAAGCAATCAGCCCCAGCATTTT.

Only a few counts were recorded for this clonotype. The rearrangement links TRBV12-3 or TRBV12-4 to TRBJ1-2; D is unresolved. The CDR3 consists of 13 residues. V dropped 9 bases and J dropped 0 bases, with 11 bases sitting between them. CDR3 sequence: CASKGQTNYGYTF. DNA of the CDR3: TGTGCCAGTAAGGGCCAGACTAACTATGGCTACACCTTC.

This clonotype was seen a handful of times. The rearrangement links TRBV4-3 to TRBJ2-5, with a possible D match to TRBD2 (7 bases). There are 15 residues in the CDR3. V was shortened by 0 bases and J by 5 bases, with 13 bases between the two germline ends. The germline gives CDR1 LGHNA, CDR2 YSLEER. The CDR3 sequence is CASSQEGGARETQYF. In DNA form, the CDR3 reads TGCGCCAGCAGCCAAGAAGGGGGGGCACGCGAGACCCAGTACTTC.

This sequence joins TRBV5-5 and TRBJ2-3; TRBD2 aligns across 8 bases. V dropped 2 bases and J dropped 3; count of bases not matched to a gene: 5. There are 15 residues in the CDR3. From germline, CDR1 is SGHKS and CDR2 YYEKEE (reference sequence). The chain's CDR3 is CASSFGGGGTDTQYF. In nucleotides, the CDR3 is TGTGCCAGCAGCTTCGGCGGCGGGGGGACAGATACGCAGTATTTT.

V and J are TRBV7-9 and TRBJ2-1, with 12 bases identical to TRBD2. The junction had 8 bases not matched to a gene; V was cut back by 4 bases and J by 4 bases. CDR1 is SEHNR, CDR2 FQNEAQ, per germline (reference sequence). CDR3 length: 17 residues. The CDR3 loop is CASSSFLAGGSYNEQFF. DNA of the CDR3: TGTGCCAGCAGCTCCTTCCTAGCGGGAGGGTCTTACAATGAGCAGTTCTTC.

This clonotype was counted between two and nine times. The chain carries TRBV5-1 and TRBJ1-5; no firm D call. CDR1 is SGHRS and CDR2 is YFSETQ in the germline V gene. V lost 1 base, J lost 4 bases, and 6 bases lay in between. CDR3 length: 13 residues. As DNA, the CDR3 is TGCGCCAGCAGCTTGAACTTTAATCAGCCCCAGCATTTT. It codes for CASSLNFNQPQHF.

V and J are TRBV20-1 and TRBJ2-1, with D unclear. This CDR3 comprises 17 residues. Per germline, CDR1 DFQATT and CDR2 SNEGSKA (reference sequence). Trimming removed 6 bases from V and 0 bases from J, with 21 bases in between. CDR3 loop: CSAISQLAASSYNEQFF. As DNA, the CDR3 is TGCAGTGCAATTTCGCAGTTGGCGGCTAGCTCCTACAATGAGCAGTTCTTC.